This T cell receptor beta chain was found in a study of CD8+CD57+ T cells in acquired aplastic anemia. Study as a whole: DNA per sorted CD4+ or CD8+ sample ranged about 0.18 to 30 ug, averaging approximately 3.3 ug.

Study-wide findings and caveats: Twenty-nine CD8+ CDR3 sequences were shared between patients and controls.

Individuals selected for sequencing had exhibited CD8+CD57+ cell expansion on flow cytometry. Acquired aplastic anemia of severe grade affected all patients. Patients had not yet gotten any therapy when their blood was taken for sampling. With respect to this clonotype: Its target is unknown.

The V end lost 2 bases, the J end lost 0 bases, and 7 bases lay between the germline ends. Germline V gene sequence: CDR1 SEHNR, CDR2 FQNEAQ (reference sequence). The CDR3 has 15 amino acids. The TCR beta profiling, which covered VDJ combination and CDR3 sequence, was carried out using genomic DNA as the template. MiXCR, applied by TCRdb to the reads, yields one record per CDR3 protein. The sample holds about 160,000 distinct CDR3 sequences; around 52% are singletons and the top ten take about 30%. The gene calls are TRBV7-9 and TRBJ2-2; D call uncertain. The receptor was isolated from a human donor with aplastic anemia. Input material: sorted CD4+, CD8+, or CD8+CD57+ T cells (not recorded which) from PBMCs. CDR3 nucleotides: TGTGCCAGCAGCTTATCGGGCGCGAACACCGGGGAGCTGTTTTTT. This codes for CASSLSGANTGELFF.